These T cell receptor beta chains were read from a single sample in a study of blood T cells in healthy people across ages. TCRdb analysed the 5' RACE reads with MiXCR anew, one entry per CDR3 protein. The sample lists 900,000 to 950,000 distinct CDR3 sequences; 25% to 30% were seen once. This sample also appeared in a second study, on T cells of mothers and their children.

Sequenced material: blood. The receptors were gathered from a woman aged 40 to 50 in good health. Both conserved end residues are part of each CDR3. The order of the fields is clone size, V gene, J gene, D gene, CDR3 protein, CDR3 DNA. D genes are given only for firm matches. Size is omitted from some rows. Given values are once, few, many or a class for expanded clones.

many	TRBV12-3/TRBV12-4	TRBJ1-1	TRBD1	CASSERTGGSTEAFF	TGTGCCAGCAGTGAGAGGACAGGGGGATCCACTGAAGCTTTCTTT
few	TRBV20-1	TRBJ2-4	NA	CSAPNRGRGQEAQYF	TGCAGTGCCCCTAATCGGGGGCGGGGGCAAGAGGCCCAGTACTTC
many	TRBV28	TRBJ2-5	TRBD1	CASTPGQGIGTQYF	TGTGCCAGCACACCGGGACAGGGAATCGGGACCCAGTACTTC
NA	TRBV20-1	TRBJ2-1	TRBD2	CSARASTGGYEQFF	TGCAGTGCTAGAGCCTCGACGGGGGGATATGAGCAGTTCTTC
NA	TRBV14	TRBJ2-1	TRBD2	CASSQSNLRTSGYMSSYNEQFF	TGTGCCAGCAGCCAATCTAATCTCCGGACTAGCGGATATATGAGCTCCTACAATGAGCAGTTCTTC
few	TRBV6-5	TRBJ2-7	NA	CASSYGGWSSYEQYF	TGTGCCAGCAGTTACGGGGGGTGGAGCTCCTACGAGCAGTACTTC
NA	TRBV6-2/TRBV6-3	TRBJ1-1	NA	CASSFIRTKNTEAFF	TGTGCCAGCAGTTTCATTCGGACAAAGAACACTGAAGCTTTCTTT
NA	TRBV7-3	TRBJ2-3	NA	CASSLTRTATDTQYF	TGTGCCAGCAGCTTAACGAGGACAGCCACAGATACGCAGTATTTT
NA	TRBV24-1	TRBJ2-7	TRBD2	CATSDHVPGLAGGEQYF	TGTGCCACCAGTGACCATGTACCGGGACTAGCGGGGGGCGAGCAGTACTTC
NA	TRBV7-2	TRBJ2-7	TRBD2	CATSRGTSASYEQYF	TGTGCCACCTCTAGGGGGACTAGCGCCTCCTACGAGCAGTACTTC